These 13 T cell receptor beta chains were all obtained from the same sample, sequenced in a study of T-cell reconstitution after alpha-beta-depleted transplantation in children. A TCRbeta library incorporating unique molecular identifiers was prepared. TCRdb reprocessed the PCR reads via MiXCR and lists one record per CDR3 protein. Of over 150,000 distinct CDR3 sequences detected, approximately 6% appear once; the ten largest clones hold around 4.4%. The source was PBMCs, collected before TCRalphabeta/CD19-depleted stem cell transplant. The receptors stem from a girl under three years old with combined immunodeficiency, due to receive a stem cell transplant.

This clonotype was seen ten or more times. In nucleotides, the CDR3 is TGTGCCAGCAGTTTACGGGGGGCGACGGGTGAAAAACTGTTTTTT. Its translation: CASSLRGATGEKLFF. This chain links TRBV28 with TRBJ1-4; D is perhaps TRBD1 (6 bases). CDR3 length equals 15 residues. V lost 2 bases and J 7 bases, leaving 14 bases between the germline ends. The germline CDR1 and CDR2 sequences are MDHEN and SYDVKM.

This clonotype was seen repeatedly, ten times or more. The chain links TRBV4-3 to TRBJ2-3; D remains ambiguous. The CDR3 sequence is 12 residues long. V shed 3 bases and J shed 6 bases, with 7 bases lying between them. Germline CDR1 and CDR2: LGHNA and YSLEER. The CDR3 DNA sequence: TGCGCCAGCAGCCAGTCGTGGGATACGCAGTATTTT. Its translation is CASSQSWDTQYF.

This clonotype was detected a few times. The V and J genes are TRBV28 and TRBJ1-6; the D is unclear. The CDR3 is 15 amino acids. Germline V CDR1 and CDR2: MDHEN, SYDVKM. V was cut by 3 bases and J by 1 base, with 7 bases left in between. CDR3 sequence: CASSFSGSYNSPLHF. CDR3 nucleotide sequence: TGTGCCAGCAGTTTCTCCGGTTCCTATAATTCACCCCTCCACTTT.

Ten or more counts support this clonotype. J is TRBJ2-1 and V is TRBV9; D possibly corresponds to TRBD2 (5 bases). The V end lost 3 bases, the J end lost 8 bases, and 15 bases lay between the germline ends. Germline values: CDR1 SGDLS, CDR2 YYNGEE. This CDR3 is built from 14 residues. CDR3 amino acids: CASSAEGTRDEQFF. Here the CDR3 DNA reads TGTGCCAGCAGCGCTGAGGGAACTAGGGATGAGCAGTTCTTC.

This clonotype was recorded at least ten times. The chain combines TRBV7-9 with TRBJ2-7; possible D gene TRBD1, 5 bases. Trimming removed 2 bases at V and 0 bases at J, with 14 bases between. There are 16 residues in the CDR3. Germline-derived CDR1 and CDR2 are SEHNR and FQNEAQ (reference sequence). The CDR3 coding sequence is TGTGCCAGCAGCTTAATATCGGGCGACAGCTCCTACGAGCAGTACTTC. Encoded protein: CASSLISGDSSYEQYF. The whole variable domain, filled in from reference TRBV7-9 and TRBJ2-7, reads DTGVSQNPRHKITKRGQNVTFRCDPISEHNRLYWYRQTLGQGPEFLTYFQNEAQLEKSRLLSDRFSAERPKGSFSTLEIQRTEQGDSAMYLCASSLISGDSSYEQYFGPGTRLTVT.

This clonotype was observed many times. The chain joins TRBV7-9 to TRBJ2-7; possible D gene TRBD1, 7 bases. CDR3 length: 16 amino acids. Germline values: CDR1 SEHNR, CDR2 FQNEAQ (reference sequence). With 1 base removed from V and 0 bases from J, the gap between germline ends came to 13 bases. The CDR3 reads CASSLGGRTGSYEQYF. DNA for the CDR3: TGTGCCAGCAGCTTAGGGGGGAGGACAGGCTCCTACGAGCAGTACTTC.

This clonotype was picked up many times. Here the CDR3 DNA reads TGTGCCAGCAGCTGGGAAGGACTACCATCCTACGAGCAGTACTTC. It encodes CASSWEGLPSYEQYF. This chain connects TRBV7-2 to TRBJ2-7, with TRBD2 as a possible D gene (6 bases). This CDR3 comprises 15 residues. Germline assignment: CDR1 SGHTA and CDR2 FQGNSA. The V and J ends lost 4 bases and 1 base respectively, with 14 bases between them.

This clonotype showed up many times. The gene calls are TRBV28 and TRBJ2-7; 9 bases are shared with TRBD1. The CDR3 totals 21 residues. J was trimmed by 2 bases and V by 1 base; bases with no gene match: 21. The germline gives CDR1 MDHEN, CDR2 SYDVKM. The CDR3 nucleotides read TGTGCCAGCAGTTTATCAACCGCCGGGACAGGGAAAGGGATTAGGACCTACGAGCAGTACTTC. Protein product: CASSLSTAGTGKGIRTYEQYF.

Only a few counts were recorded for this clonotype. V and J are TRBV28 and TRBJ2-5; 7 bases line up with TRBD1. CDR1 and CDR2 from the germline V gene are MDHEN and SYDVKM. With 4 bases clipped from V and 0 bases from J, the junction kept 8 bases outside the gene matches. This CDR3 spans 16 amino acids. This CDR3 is CASSSPQQGNQETQYF. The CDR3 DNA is TGTGCCAGCAGTTCGCCTCAACAGGGGAACCAAGAGACCCAGTACTTC.

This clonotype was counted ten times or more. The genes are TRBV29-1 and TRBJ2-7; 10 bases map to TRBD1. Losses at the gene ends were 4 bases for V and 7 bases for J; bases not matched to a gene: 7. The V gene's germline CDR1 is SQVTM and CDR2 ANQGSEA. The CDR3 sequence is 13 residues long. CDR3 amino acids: CSVVGTGELEQYF. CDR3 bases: TGCAGCGTTGTAGGGACAGGGGAACTTGAGCAGTACTTC.

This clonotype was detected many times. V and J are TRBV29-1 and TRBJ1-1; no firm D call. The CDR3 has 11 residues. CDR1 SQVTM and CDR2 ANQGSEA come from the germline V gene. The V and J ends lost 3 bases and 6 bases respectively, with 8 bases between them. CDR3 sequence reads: CSVEATAEAFF. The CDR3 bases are TGCAGCGTTGAGGCTACGGCTGAAGCTTTCTTT.

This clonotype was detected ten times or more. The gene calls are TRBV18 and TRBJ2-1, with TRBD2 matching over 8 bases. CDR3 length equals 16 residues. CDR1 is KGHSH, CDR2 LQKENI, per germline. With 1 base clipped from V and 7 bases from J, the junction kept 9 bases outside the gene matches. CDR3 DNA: TGTGCCAGCTCACCACGGTTGAGCGGGGGTCGGAATGAGCAGTTCTTC. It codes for CASSPRLSGGRNEQFF.

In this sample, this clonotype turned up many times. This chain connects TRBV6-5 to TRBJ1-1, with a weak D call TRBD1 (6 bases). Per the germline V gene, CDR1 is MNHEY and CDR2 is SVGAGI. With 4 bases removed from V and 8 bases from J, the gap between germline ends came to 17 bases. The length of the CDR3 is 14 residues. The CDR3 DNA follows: TGTGCCAGCAGTTTGGTGTCAGGGGTCCCCGAAGCTTTCTTT. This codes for CASSLVSGVPEAFF.